This T cell receptor (beta chain) was retrieved from a study of T cell responses to AZD1222 COVID-19 vaccine. The study, taken as a whole, reports: Mostly white British, mostly female donors; authors suggested clonal diversity may be underestimated.

This table comes from immunoSEQ multiplex PCR, and its TCRdb copy is limited to in-frame clones, with some not included. The sample yields fewer than 120,000 clones, less than 95% seen once. With regard to this clone: Its antigen is not identified.

This CDR3 spans 14 amino acids. Trimming took off 8 bases at V and 4 bases at J, with 15 bases between the two ends. The V gene's germline CDR1 is SNHLY and CDR2 FYNNEI. V gene TRBV2 combines with J gene TRBJ1-3; no clear D. The material sequenced was peripheral blood, taken on day 0 of AZD1222 vaccination. The receptor was derived from an adult in good health. The CDR3 nucleotides read TGTGCCAGCGGTTCTACTGGTTACGGAAACACCATATATTTT. Translation gives CASGSTGYGNTIYF.